This section outlines one T cell receptor (beta chain) sequence together with its context. The CDR3 is 13 residues long. Trimming left V 3 bases short and J 5 bases short, with 12 bases between. Germline V gene sequence: CDR1 DFQATT, CDR2 SNEGSKA (reference sequence). Sequenced by immunoSEQ multiplex PCR; TCRdb stores in-frame clones only, minus some. The sample contains approximately 250,000 clones, approximately 86% of which appear only once. Patients of the Seattle cohort, enrolled during active infection, were followed longitudinally. This specimen comes from a study of blood T cell repertoires in COVID-19.

Sequencing used peripheral blood. The source is a woman in her 70s with COVID-19, enrolled during active disease. The chain combines TRBV20-1 with TRBJ2-3; tentative D call: TRBD2 (7 bases). The CDR3 sequence is CSASLRGLDTQYF. CDR3 nucleotide sequence: TGCAGTGCTAGTTTGCGGGGGCTAGATACGCAGTATTTT.